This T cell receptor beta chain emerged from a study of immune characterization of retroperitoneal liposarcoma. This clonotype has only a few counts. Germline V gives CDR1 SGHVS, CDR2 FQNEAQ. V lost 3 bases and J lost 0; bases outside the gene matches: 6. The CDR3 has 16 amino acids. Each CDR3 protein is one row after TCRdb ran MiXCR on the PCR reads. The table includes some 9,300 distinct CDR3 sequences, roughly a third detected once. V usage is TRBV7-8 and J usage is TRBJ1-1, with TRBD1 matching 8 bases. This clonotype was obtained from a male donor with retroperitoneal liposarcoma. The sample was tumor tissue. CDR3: CASSFRTGLMNTEAFF. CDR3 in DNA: TGTGCCAGCAGCTTCAGGACAGGGCTTATGAACACTGAAGCTTTCTTT.